This entry is about one T cell receptor beta chain. This clonotype was counted only a few times. Its antigen is currently not known. No base quality values were provided; no much bigger clone lies one nucleotide off. Per the publication, the treatment or condition label means: allogeneic hematopoietic cell transplantation with graft depleted of TCRalphabeta T cells and CD19 B cells. The children who served as transplant recipients had been given grafts of TCRalphabeta/CD19-depleted allogeneic hematopoietic cells. The record originates from a study of T-cell reconstitution after alpha-beta-depleted transplantation in children (dated by TCRdb to about 2016). Notes on the research overall: Using TCR repertoire profiling, the study quantitatively followed how T-cell immune reconstitution unfolded in children after TCRalphabeta/CD19-depleted allogeneic hematopoietic cell transplantation. Overall study results and their limits: The apparently early alphabetaT-cell count recovery about two months after transplant was reportedly dependent on only several hundred rapidly expanded clones derived from non-depleted graft cells. In some patients, high TCRbeta diversity at day 60 was attributed to recipient T cells and intrathymic progenitors that had survived conditioning. Hyperexpanded clone frequencies declined over subsequent months; after one year, T-cell counts and TCRbeta diversity were mostly attributed to newly produced T cells.

Libraries were prepared through PCR. For sequencing, an Illumina HiSeq 2500 was employed. To normalize quantification of the TCRbeta repertoire, the TCR libraries were built with molecular barcoding that relied on unique molecular identifiers. Through fastp at Q25 and MiXCR, TCRdb rebuilt clones from the public reads, retaining in-frame beta chains. Entries are consolidated by CDR3 protein sequence, retaining the most common genes and DNA. The sample table records 80,000 to 100,000 distinct CDR3 sequences; about 22% of these occur just once. The biggest ten clones account for 20% to 25% of the sample. From cysteine to phenylalanine, the CDR3 is 14 amino acids long. Only the CDR3 portion is preserved as DNA: 42 bases, with reading frame beginning at the first base. V is pared back by 1 base and J by 0 bases, with 6 bases lying between the germline termini. In the germline V gene, CDR1 corresponds to SGHVS and CDR2 to FQNEAQ.

The chain was built from TRBV7-8 and TRBJ1-2; the D gene remains uncertain. This material consisted of PBMCs, taken before TCRalphabeta/CD19-depleted stem cell transplant. This receptor was taken from a boy aged 2 to 9 with acute lymphoblastic leukemia, due to receive a stem cell transplant. The CDR3 region reads CASSLGTSNYGYTF. The base sequence is TGTGCCAGCAGCTTAGGAACCTCTAACTATGGCTACACCTTC. Beyond the CDR3, the reference TRBV7-8 and TRBJ1-2 genes provide the residues; the full variable domain reads: GAGVSQSPRYKVAKRGQDVALRCDPISGHVSLFWYQQALGQGPEFLTYFQNEAQLDKSGLPSDRFFAERPEGSVSTLKIQRTQQEDSAVYLCASSLGTSNYGYTFGSGTRLTVV.